These 17 T cell receptor beta chains were all obtained from the same sample, sequenced in a study of spatial heterogeneity in lung cancer. Sample time point: sample taken at primary tumor resection. Their antigens remain unidentified. Each CDR3 protein is one row after TCRdb ran MiXCR on the 5' RACE reads. Of about 100,000 distinct CDR3 sequences listed, roughly 4.5% are singletons. Findings and limits, study-wide: The number of expanded tumor alpha and beta chains correlated with mutation number.

Sample: lung tumor tissue, taken at surgery. These receptors all stem from a male donor with early-stage non-small cell lung cancer.

This clonotype came up a few times. V is TRBV15 and J is TRBJ2-1, with unresolved D. CDR3 length equals 15 residues. The germline gives CDR1 LNHNV, CDR2 YYDKDF (reference sequence). Trimming shortened V by 0 bases and J by 8 bases, and 14 bases separated the two germline ends. The CDR3 reads CATSRDLPSWHEQFF. DNA for the CDR3: TGTGCCACCAGCAGAGATTTGCCATCTTGGCATGAGCAGTTCTTC.

This clonotype was recorded many times. V gene TRBV20-1 combines with J gene TRBJ2-7, with D perhaps matching TRBD2 (6 bases). V was clipped by 0 bases and J by 4 bases, with 16 bases between them. Germline CDR1 reads DFQATT; CDR2 reads SNEGSKA (reference sequence). The CDR3 spans 15 residues. CDR3 nucleotides: TGCAGTGCTAGAGACCCCTCTCGGGCGGGGTACGAGCAGTACTTC. Its protein is CSARDPSRAGYEQYF.

The table lists this clonotype with a few counts. This chain uses TRBV24-1 with TRBJ2-7; 9 nucleotides line up with TRBD1. The trim removed 3 bases at V and 7 bases at J, leaving 9 bases unmatched. CDR3 length: 15 residues. Germline CDR1 is KGHDR and CDR2 is SFDVKD. CDR3 bases: TGTGCCACCAGTGATCCGGGACAGGGTGTAGGGGAGCAGTACTTC. It codes for CATSDPGQGVGEQYF.

This clonotype showed up many times. V gene TRBV19 combines with J gene TRBJ1-5, with TRBD1 as a possible D gene (5 bases). Germline CDR1 LNHDA, CDR2 SQIVND (reference sequence). The CDR3 consists of 15 residues. Trimming took off 2 bases at V and 5 bases at J, with 13 bases between the two ends. The CDR3 DNA is TGTGCCAGTAGTATATCCCCCGGGGACCATCAGCCCCAGCATTTT. Translating gives CASSISPGDHQPQHF.

At least ten counts were recorded for this clonotype. This sequence joins TRBV20-1 and TRBJ2-7, with D tentatively TRBD1 or TRBD2 (5 bases each). Germline V gene lookup returns CDR1 DFQATT and CDR2 SNEGSKA (reference sequence). The CDR3 contains 14 residues. Deletions cut 5 bases from V and 3 bases from J, with 17 bases between. The CDR3 DNA is TGCAGTGCTCGTCGGGACCCCGCCGTCTACGAGCAGTACTTC. This codes for CSARRDPAVYEQYF.

At least ten counts were recorded for this clonotype. This chain connects TRBV11-2 to TRBJ1-5; no clear D gene. The CDR3 length is 14 residues. Germline V CDR1 and CDR2: SGHAT, FQNNGV. V gave up 1 base and J gave up 3 bases, with 7 bases separating them. This CDR3 is CASSLGSTNQPQHF. The CDR3 DNA reads as TGTGCCAGCAGCTTAGGGAGTACCAATCAGCCCCAGCATTTT.

This clonotype was seen at least ten times. This chain uses TRBV28 with TRBJ1-2, with 8 nucleotides matching TRBD1. CDR1 is MDHEN and CDR2 is SYDVKM in the germline V gene. This CDR3 spans 14 amino acids. V gave up 5 bases and J gave up 4 bases; unmatched junction bases: 6. The CDR3 region is CASSPAGTGYGYTF. CDR3 DNA: TGTGCCAGCAGTCCAGCCGGGACAGGCTATGGCTACACCTTC.

This clonotype was detected a few times. The chain combines TRBV28 with TRBJ2-7; D remains unclear. V lost 7 bases to trimming and J lost 6 bases, with 13 bases between them. This CDR3 contains 12 residues. Germline V gene data show CDR1 as MDHEN and CDR2 as SYDVKM. The CDR3 reads CASTASPGEQYF. The CDR3 DNA reads as TGTGCCAGCACCGCAAGCCCGGGCGAGCAGTACTTC.

This clonotype was recorded at least ten times. The chain combines TRBV6-1 with TRBJ2-7; D is undetermined. The germline CDR1 and CDR2 sequences are MNHNS and SASEGT. There are 13 residues in the CDR3. V lost 1 base and J lost 2, with 6 bases in between. CDR3 DNA: TGTGCCAGCAGTGAAGGGTACCCCTACGAGCAGTACTTC. Its translation: CASSEGYPYEQYF.

Ten or more counts support this clonotype. V usage is TRBV20-1 and J usage is TRBJ1-3, with D perhaps TRBD1 (5 bases). The CDR3 runs to 15 residues. V was clipped by 6 bases and J by 3 bases, with 18 bases between them. In germline, CDR1 is DFQATT, CDR2 SNEGSKA (reference sequence). The CDR3 protein is CSAPSGGRDGNTIYF. CDR3 in DNA: TGCAGTGCCCCGTCCGGGGGTCGGGATGGAAACACCATATATTTT.

This clonotype was seen at least ten times. This chain connects TRBV10-2 to TRBJ2-1; no clear D. The CDR3 spans 15 residues. Germline V gene sequence: CDR1 WSHSY, CDR2 SAAADI. With 0 bases removed from V and 4 bases from J, the gap between germline ends came to 10 bases. The CDR3 bases are TGCGCCAGCAGTGAGTCCTGGACGGAATACAATGAGCAGTTCTTC. This encodes CASSESWTEYNEQFF.

This clonotype occurred many times. CDR3 region: CASSPERNQPQHF. The CDR3, as DNA: TGTGCCAGCTCACCGGAGAGAAATCAGCCCCAGCATTTT. V gene TRBV18 combines with J gene TRBJ1-5, with no clear D. The germline gives CDR1 KGHSH, CDR2 LQKENI. With 3 bases removed from V and 4 bases from J, the gap between germline ends came to 7 bases. CDR3 length equals 13 residues.

This clonotype was detected ten times or more. This chain uses TRBV11-2 with TRBJ1-4; no definite D call. This CDR3 comprises 15 residues. Trimming pared 5 bases from V and 0 bases from J, leaving 10 bases between. Germline lookup yields CDR1 SGHAT and CDR2 FQNNGV. CDR3 protein: CASSPQVTTNEKLFF. In DNA form, the CDR3 reads TGTGCCAGCAGCCCCCAAGTAACAACTAATGAAAAACTGTTTTTT.

This clonotype was counted at least ten times. The V gene is TRBV20-1, the J gene TRBJ2-7, with D tentatively TRBD1 (6 bases). The CDR3 is made up of 15 amino acids. Germline loops: CDR1 DFQATT, CDR2 SNEGSKA (reference sequence). Between the trimmed V and J ends, which lost 3 bases and 1 base, there was a span of 16 bases. The CDR3 is CSASATGRVSYEQYF. DNA for the CDR3: TGCAGTGCTAGCGCAACAGGGAGAGTGTCCTACGAGCAGTACTTC.

This chain uses TRBV6-1 with TRBJ2-3; D unresolved. The length of the CDR3 is 14 residues. Between the trimmed V and J ends, which lost 2 bases and 3 bases, there was a span of 9 bases. From germline, CDR1 is MNHNS and CDR2 SASEGT. CDR3 sequence reads: CASSENWQTDTQYF. DNA for the CDR3: TGTGCCAGCAGTGAAAACTGGCAAACAGATACGCAGTATTTT.

This clonotype was seen ten or more times. CDR3 DNA: TGTGCCACCTATAGGTCGGAGACAGGGGTTACCGGGGAGCTGTTTTTT. Translated, it gives CATYRSETGVTGELFF. V usage is TRBV10-3 and J usage is TRBJ2-2, with TRBD1 matching 8 bases. The V gene's germline CDR1 is ENHRY and CDR2 SYGVKD. Trimming cost V 10 bases and J 5 bases; bases outside gene matches: 15. The CDR3 is 16 residues long.

This clonotype was seen many times. This chain uses TRBV7-2 with TRBJ1-1; no clear D. Trimming removed 1 base from V and 1 base from J, with 7 bases in between. CDR1 SGHTA and CDR2 FQGNSA come from the germline V gene. This CDR3 is 14 amino acids long. The CDR3 is CASSLVARNTEAFF. The CDR3 coding sequence is TGTGCCAGCAGCTTAGTGGCAAGGAACACTGAAGCTTTCTTT.